These 24 T cell receptor beta chains share one sample of origin, sequenced in a study of blood T cell repertoires in COVID-19. Only in-frame clones appear in the TCRdb table, and some are missing; sequencing was by immunoSEQ multiplex PCR. The sample has about 190,000 clones; approximately 85% are singletons. The sample comprised PBMCs or T cells enriched from blood (not recorded which). Every receptor here comes from a man aged 35-49 years with acute COVID-19.

This clone was counted a single time. This chain uses TRBV28 with TRBJ1-1; weak D call: TRBD1 (6 bases). Germline-derived CDR1 and CDR2 are MDHEN and SYDVKM. Trimming pared 6 bases from V and 1 base from J, leaving 15 bases between. The CDR3 is 15 amino acids. The CDR3 here is CASRDSGATNTEAFF. DNA for the CDR3: TGTGCCAGCAGGGACAGTGGGGCTACGAACACTGAAGCTTTCTTT.

The chain has TRBV30 and TRBJ1-5; no clear D gene. The germline gives CDR1 GTSNPN, CDR2 SVGIG (reference sequence). V was pared by 3 bases and J by 4 bases, with 10 bases between. The length of the CDR3 is 13 residues. The CDR3 sequence: CAWSDTRNQPQHF. The DNA of the CDR3 is TGTGCCTGGAGCGATACGAGGAATCAGCCCCAGCATTTT. The full variable domain, with the rest looked up from reference TRBV30 and TRBJ1-5, is SQTIHQWPATLVQPVGSPLSLECTVEGTSNPNLYWYRQAAGRGLQLLFYSVGIGQISSEVPQNLSASRPQDRQFILSSKKLLLSDSGFYLCAWSDTRNQPQHFGDGTRLSIL.

The J gene is TRBJ2-3, the V gene TRBV2; tentatively, D is TRBD2 (6 bases). This CDR3 region has 17 residues. The germline V and J ends were trimmed by 3 bases and 2 bases, with 18 bases remaining between them. Looked up from germline, CDR1 is SNHLY and CDR2 is FYNNEI. CDR3 bases: TGTGCCAGCAGTGACGGGGGAATTTCATCAGCCACAGATACGCAGTATTTT. It translates to CASSDGGISSATDTQYF.

This chain links TRBV15 with TRBJ1-2, with a possible D match to TRBD1 (5 bases). Germline V gene lookup returns CDR1 LNHNV and CDR2 YYDKDF (reference sequence). The CDR3 consists of 16 residues. V lost 0 bases and J 2 bases, leaving 13 bases between the germline ends. The CDR3 DNA sequence: TGTGCCACCAGCAGAGATCGAGGGAGGGGAAACTATGGCTACACCTTC. Its protein is CATSRDRGRGNYGYTF.

This clone was recorded only once. The chain couples TRBV5-4 to TRBJ2-2, with 11 bases aligning to TRBD2. The CDR3 is 15 amino acids. V lost 4 bases, J lost 4 bases, and 3 bases stayed unmatched. Germline CDR1 and CDR2: SGHNT and YYREEE (reference sequence). CDR3 in DNA: TGTGCCAGCAGCCAGGGACTAGCGGTCACCGGGGAGCTGTTTTTT. Its protein product is CASSQGLAVTGELFF.

As for this clone: The junction departs from germline at one end; a sequencing error may be responsible. The chain is built from TRBV7-7 and TRBJ2-2, with D possibly being TRBD2 (5 bases). The CDR3 spans 15 residues. Germline-derived CDR1 and CDR2 are SSHAT and FNYEAQ (reference sequence). The CDR3: CASSFAGVNTGELFF. CDR3 nucleotides: TGTGCTAGCAGCTTCGCGGGCGTAAACACCGGGGAGCTGTTTTTT. Using reference TRBV7-7 and TRBJ2-2 for the parts outside the CDR3, the full variable domain is GAGVSQSPRYKVTKRGQDVTLRCDPISSHATLYWYQQALGQGPEFLTYFNYEAQPDKSGLPSDRFSAERPEGSISTLTIQRTEQRDSAMYRCASSFAGVNTGELFFGEGSRLTVL.

The rearrangement uses TRBV5-1 and TRBJ2-3; 8 bases are shared with TRBD1. CDR3 size: 14 residues. The trim removed 1 base at V and 6 bases at J, leaving 4 bases unmatched. Per the germline V gene, CDR1 is SGHRS and CDR2 is YFSETQ. The CDR3 DNA follows: TGCGCCAGCAGCTTGCCGCAGGGGGCGGATACGCAGTATTTT. This codes for CASSLPQGADTQYF.

This chain joins TRBV5-1 and TRBJ2-3; perhaps TRBD2 as D (6 bases). Trimming pared 0 bases from V and 4 bases from J, leaving 15 bases between. The CDR3 is 16 amino acids. The germline V gene has CDR1 SGHRS and CDR2 YFSETQ. CDR3 loop: CASSLEGLASADTQYF. CDR3 bases: TGCGCCAGCAGCTTGGAAGGGCTAGCGTCGGCAGATACGCAGTATTTT. Based on the CDR3 plus reference TRBV5-1 and TRBJ2-3, the full variable domain is KAGVTQTPRYLIKTRGQQVTLSCSPISGHRSVSWYQQTPGQGLQFLFEYFSETQRNKGNFPGRFSGRQFSNSRSEMNVSTLELGDSALYLCASSLEGLASADTQYFGPGTRLTVL.

The chain couples TRBV4-2 to TRBJ1-1; TRBD1 matches at 9 bases. After removal of 6 bases from V and 5 bases from J, the junction contained 16 bases not matched to a gene. CDR3 length equals 17 residues. Germline CDR1 reads LGHNA; CDR2 reads YNFKEQ. CDR3 protein: CASRSKPGQGSGTEAFF. CDR3 nucleotides: TGTGCCAGCAGATCTAAGCCGGGACAGGGCTCCGGAACTGAAGCTTTCTTT.

The chain employs TRBV16 and TRBJ2-7; 7 bases are shared with TRBD1. CDR3 length: 13 residues. Germline V lookup: CDR1 KGHSY, CDR2 FQNENV. Losses at the gene ends were 0 bases for V and 6 bases for J; bases not matched to a gene: 2. The CDR3 DNA reads TGTGCCAGCAGCCAATCTCGACAGGGCGAGCAGTACTTC. Protein sequence: CASSQSRQGEQYF.

This clone is categorized as medium-sized. The chain's CDR3 is CASTWSGYEQYF. DNA for the CDR3: TGTGCCAGCACGTGGAGCGGCTACGAGCAGTACTTC. The J gene is TRBJ2-7, the V gene TRBV2; tentative D call: TRBD2 (5 bases). CDR1 and CDR2 (germline): SNHLY, FYNNEI. V was clipped by 7 bases and J by 3 bases, with 10 bases between them. The CDR3 has 12 amino acids.

This chain joins TRBV19 and TRBJ2-7, with D perhaps TRBD1 (6 bases). V was shortened by 4 bases and J by 5 bases, with 12 bases between the two germline ends. From germline, CDR1 is LNHDA and CDR2 SQIVND (reference sequence). The CDR3 spans 13 residues. The CDR3 nucleotides read TGTGCCAGTAGTAACAGGGAGATCCACGAGCAGTACTTC. The encoded protein is CASSNREIHEQYF.

This chain connects TRBV7-2 to TRBJ1-1; the D is unclear. Trimming took off 1 base at V and 2 bases at J, with 8 bases between the two ends. This CDR3 contains 14 residues. Germline V gene data show CDR1 as SGHTA and CDR2 as FQGNSA. The CDR3, as DNA: TGTGCCAGCAGCTTAGTACGCGGTAACACTGAAGCTTTCTTT. Residues: CASSLVRGNTEAFF.

The rearrangement links TRBV6-5 to TRBJ2-7; D is perhaps TRBD2 (6 bases). The V end was cut by 7 bases, the J end by 9 bases, with 19 bases between. Germline V gives CDR1 MNHEY, CDR2 SVGAGI. This CDR3 contains 13 residues. The chain's CDR3 is CASTDVDGAGQYF. Written as DNA, the CDR3 is TGTGCCAGCACCGACGTCGATGGAGCGGGGCAGTACTTC.

The chain carries TRBV29-1 and TRBJ2-7; TRBD2 matches 7 bases. Losses at the gene ends were 5 bases for V and 3 bases for J; bases not matched to a gene: 4. From germline, CDR1 is SQVTM and CDR2 ANQGSEA. The CDR3 covers 12 residues. CDR3 loop: CSVSGASYEQYF. The CDR3 nucleotides are TGCAGCGTTAGCGGGGCGAGCTACGAGCAGTACTTC.

This rearrangement joins TRBV9 to TRBJ2-7, with 9 bases lining up with TRBD2. The germline V gene encodes CDR1 SGDLS and CDR2 YYNGEE. With 3 bases clipped from V and 1 base from J, the junction kept 5 bases outside the gene matches. This CDR3 spans 15 amino acids. CDR3 region: CASSAISGGSYEQYF. CDR3 DNA sequence: TGTGCCAGCAGCGCAATTAGCGGGGGATCCTACGAGCAGTACTTC. The complete variable domain, with remaining parts taken from reference TRBV9 and TRBJ2-7, reads DSGVTQTPKHLITATGQRVTLRCSPRSGDLSVYWYQQSLDQGLQFLIQYYNGEERAKGNILERFSAQQFPDLHSELNLSSLELGDSALYFCASSAISGGSYEQYFGPGTRLTVT.

This clone was detected only once. The genes are TRBV3-1 (or the pseudogene TRBV3-2) and TRBJ2-2; 10 bases map to TRBD2. The CDR3 runs 16 residues. CDR1 and CDR2 (germline): LGHDT, YNNKEL (reference sequence). The V segment lost 7 bases and the J segment 5 bases; nucleotides outside the gene matches: 10. DNA of the CDR3: TGTGCCAGCACCAAAACAAGGACTAGCGGAACCGGGGAGCTGTTTTTT. Residues: CASTKTRTSGTGELFF.

This clone was observed a few times. This chain uses TRBV28 with TRBJ2-7; D may be TRBD2 (6 bases). Trimming left V 3 bases short and J 4 bases short, with 10 bases between. The CDR3 length is 13 residues. The germline gives CDR1 MDHEN, CDR2 SYDVKM. The CDR3 sequence is CASSLISGYEQYF. The CDR3 DNA reads as TGTGCCAGCAGTTTGATTAGCGGATACGAGCAGTACTTC.

The sample holds a few counts of this clone. V and J are TRBV5-1 and TRBJ1-2, with a tentative D call TRBD1 (5 bases). From germline, CDR1 is SGHRS and CDR2 YFSETQ. With 1 base removed from V and 0 bases from J, the gap between germline ends came to 19 bases. The CDR3 runs to 18 residues. Here the CDR3 DNA reads TGCGCCAGCAGCTTGCAAGCCCGGGGATCGGGGGCTAACTATGGCTACACCTTC. As protein: CASSLQARGSGANYGYTF.

The chain employs TRBV11-2 and TRBJ2-1, with D uncertain. Germline-derived CDR1 and CDR2 are SGHAT and FQNNGV. There are 11 residues in the CDR3. V was clipped by 6 bases and J by 7 bases, with 7 bases between them. Written as DNA, the CDR3 is TGTGCCAGCAGTCCTAGGAATGAGCAGTTCTTC. This sequence encodes CASSPRNEQFF.

Only a few counts were recorded for this clone. The rearrangement links TRBV18 to TRBJ2-3; D may be TRBD2 (5 bases). V lost 6 bases and J lost 0, with 16 bases in between. The length of the CDR3 is 16 residues. The V gene's germline CDR1 is KGHSH and CDR2 LQKENI. This chain's CDR3 is CASSPLGAASTDTQYF. The CDR3 DNA reads as TGTGCCAGCTCGCCCTTAGGAGCGGCTAGCACAGATACGCAGTATTTT.

The chain links TRBV12-3 or TRBV12-4 to TRBJ2-2; 8 bases line up with TRBD2. The CDR3 spans 13 residues. V trimming: 6 bases; J trimming: 7 bases; junction bases outside the gene matches: 4. CDR3 region: CASSLSGVGELFF. The CDR3 DNA reads as TGTGCCAGCAGCCTTAGCGGGGTCGGGGAGCTGTTTTTT.

The chain has TRBV5-4 and TRBJ2-2; 7 bases fit TRBD2. The CDR3 spans 15 residues. Germline assignment: CDR1 SGHNT and CDR2 YYREEE (reference sequence). The J segment lost 6 bases and the V segment lost 0 bases, leaving 5 bases of the junction unmatched. CDR3 sequence (DNA): TGTGCCAGCAGCTTGGGAGGGAGGGCGGCCGGGGAGCTGTTTTTT. Translating gives CASSLGGRAAGELFF.

This clone is a singleton in its sample. V and J are TRBV7-3 and TRBJ2-7; TRBD2 matches 8 bases. V trimming: 2 bases; J trimming: 4 bases; junction bases outside the gene matches: 4. The CDR3 has 14 amino acids. Germline CDR1 and CDR2: SGHTA and FQGTGA. The CDR3 nucleotides are TGTGCCAGCAGCTTAGCTAGCGGGTCGTACGAGCAGTACTTC. It is translated as CASSLASGSYEQYF.